This TCR beta chain was documented in a study of graft-versus-host responses after intestinal transplantation. Across the whole study: Each of the recipients got a multivisceral, liver-intestinal, or isolated intestinal transplant. Every recipient had anti-thymocyte globulin induction and 2 to 4 years of tacrolimus plus steroids.

Generated by immunoSEQ multiplex PCR, the TCRdb table keeps only in-frame clones and is missing some. The sample lists about 45,000 clones, 90% to 95% seen once, with about 4.6% in the top ten. General observations from the study: HvG clone declines early post-transplant were associated with peak circulating GvH levels.

A note on this clone: Its antigen remains unidentified.

Germline V CDR1 and CDR2: LNHDA, SQIVND (reference sequence). V shed 1 base and J shed 5 bases, with 14 bases lying between them. The CDR3 loop spans 15 amino acids. The sequence derives from a human patient who received an intestinal transplant, so some T cells may come from the graft donor. This specimen was PBMCs, taken 524 days after transplant. This sequence joins TRBV19 and TRBJ2-5; D is ambiguous. CDR3 in amino acids: CASSIGTGLSETQYF. DNA of the CDR3: TGTGCCAGTAGTATAGGGACCGGTTTAAGTGAGACCCAGTACTTC.